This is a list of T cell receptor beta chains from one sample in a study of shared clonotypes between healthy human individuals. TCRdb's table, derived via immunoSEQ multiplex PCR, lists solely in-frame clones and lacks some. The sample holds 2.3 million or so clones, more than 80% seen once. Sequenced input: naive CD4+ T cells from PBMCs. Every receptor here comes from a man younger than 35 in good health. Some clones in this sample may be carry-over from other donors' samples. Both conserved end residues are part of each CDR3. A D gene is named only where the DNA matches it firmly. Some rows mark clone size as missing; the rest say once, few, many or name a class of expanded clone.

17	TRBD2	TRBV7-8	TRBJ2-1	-	TGTGCCAGCAGCTCACCCCGACTAGCGGGTGTTTACAATGAGCAGTTCTTC	CASSSPRLAGVYNEQFF
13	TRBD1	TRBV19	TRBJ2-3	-	TGTGCCAGCTCCCTCAGGGGGACAGATACGCAGTATTTT	CASSLRGTDTQYF
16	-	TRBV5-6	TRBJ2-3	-	TGTGCCAAAAACGGGGGAGTGCCCCCTAGCACAGATACGCAGTATTTT	CAKNGGVPPSTDTQYF
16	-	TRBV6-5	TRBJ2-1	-	TGTGCCAGCAGTTATGGCGGCCTAGTCTCCTACAATGAGCAGTTCTTC	CASSYGGLVSYNEQFF
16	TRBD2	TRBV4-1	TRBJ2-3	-	TGCGCCAGCAGCCAATCGTCAGCGGGAGGGTGGGATACGCAGTATTTT	CASSQSSAGGWDTQYF
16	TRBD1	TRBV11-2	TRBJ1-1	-	TGTGCCAGCAGCTTAGGGGACAGGGCGACGAACACTGAAGCTTTCTTT	CASSLGDRATNTEAFF
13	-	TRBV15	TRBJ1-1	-	TGTGCCACCAGCGTTAGCCTGAACACTGAAGCTTTCTTT	CATSVSLNTEAFF
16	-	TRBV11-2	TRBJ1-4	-	TGTGCCAGCAGCTTCCAATCGTCTGGGACTAATGAAAAACTGTTTTTT	CASSFQSSGTNEKLFF
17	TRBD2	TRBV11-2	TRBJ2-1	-	TGTGCCAGCAGAATGGGTCGCGGGAGGGCCTTATACAATGAGCAGTTCTTC	CASRMGRGRALYNEQFF
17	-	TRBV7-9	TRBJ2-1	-	TGTGCCAGCAGCCCCCACGAGGGGTCGACCATCGTCGGTGAGCAGTTCTTC	CASSPHEGSTIVGEQFF
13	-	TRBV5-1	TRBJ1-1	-	TGCGCCAGCAGCTTGGCGGCAGGAGGGGAAGCTTTCTTT	CASSLAAGGEAFF
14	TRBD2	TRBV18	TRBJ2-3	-	TGTGCCAGCTCACCACCGGCTAGCGGGATAACGCAGTATTTT	CASSPPASGITQYF
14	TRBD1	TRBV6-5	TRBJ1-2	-	TGTGCCAGCAGTCTGACAGGGGGCGGTCCTGGCTACACCTTC	CASSLTGGGPGYTF
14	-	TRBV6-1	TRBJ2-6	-	TGTGCCAGCAACAGCCTCTCTGGGGCCAACGTCCTGACTTTC	CASNSLSGANVLTF
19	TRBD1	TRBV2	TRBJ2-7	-	TGTGCCAGCAGTGAAATCGGGACAGGGGTTTACCTAGCGGATTACGAGCAGTACTTC	CASSEIGTGVYLADYEQYF
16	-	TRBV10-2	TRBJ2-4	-	TGCGCCAGCAGTGGGGAACGGGAGAGGGTCAAAAACATTCAGTACTTC	CASSGERERVKNIQYF
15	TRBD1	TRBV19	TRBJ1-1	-	TGTGCCAGTAGTATAGGTCCTACAGGGGGAACTGAAGCTTTCTTT	CASSIGPTGGTEAFF
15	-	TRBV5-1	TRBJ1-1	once	TGCGCCAGCAGCTTGGTGGGGGCCCGGAACACTGAAGCTTTCTTT	CASSLVGARNTEAFF
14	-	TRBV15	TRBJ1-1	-	TGTGCCACCAGCAGAGAAGTCCGGAAAACTGAAGCTTTCTTT	CATSREVRKTEAFF
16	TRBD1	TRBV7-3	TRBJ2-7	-	TGTGCCAGCAGTTTCGACAGGGGGCGAGTCTCCTACGAGCAGTACTTC	CASSFDRGRVSYEQYF
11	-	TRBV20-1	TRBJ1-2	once	TGCAGTGCCCAAGGGGGGCTTGGCTACACCTTC	CSAQGGLGYTF
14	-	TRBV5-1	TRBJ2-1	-	TGCGCCAGCAGCGGAATACCGCCCTACAATGAGCAGTTCTTC	CASSGIPPYNEQFF
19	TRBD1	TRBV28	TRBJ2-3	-	TGTGCCAGCAGTTTATTCTCCGCCGGGACAGGGATCGGGCGGGATACGCAGTATTTT	CASSLFSAGTGIGRDTQYF
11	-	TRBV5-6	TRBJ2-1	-	TGTGCCAGCAGCTTTTACAATGAGCAGTTCTTC	CASSFYNEQFF
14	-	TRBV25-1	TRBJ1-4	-	TGTGCCAGCAGTGATACCTCAACTAATGAAAAACTGTTTTTT	CASSDTSTNEKLFF
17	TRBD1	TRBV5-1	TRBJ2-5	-	TGCGCCAGCAGCTTGGACCGAGCACAGGGGGGCCAAGAGACCCAGTACTTC	CASSLDRAQGGQETQYF
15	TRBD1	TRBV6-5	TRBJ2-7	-	TGTGCCAGCAGTTACCGGCCGGGGACAGGGGACGAGCAGTACTTC	CASSYRPGTGDEQYF
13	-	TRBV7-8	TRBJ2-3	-	TGTGCCAGCAGGCCGGGCGGAAGGGATACGCAGTATTTT	CASRPGGRDTQYF
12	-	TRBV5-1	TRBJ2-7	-	TGCGCCAGCAGCCCCCTGTCGGGCGAGCAGTACTTC	CASSPLSGEQYF
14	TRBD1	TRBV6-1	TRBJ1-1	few	TGTGCCAGCAGTTGGGACAGCGCGAACACTGAAGCTTTCTTT	CASSWDSANTEAFF
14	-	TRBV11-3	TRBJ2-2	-	TGTGCCAGCAGCTTATCGGGTAGCACCGGGGAGCTGTTTTTT	CASSLSGSTGELFF
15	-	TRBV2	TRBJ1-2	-	TGTGCCAGCAGTAGCACCGGGACACGGGCCTATGGCTACACCTTC	CASSSTGTRAYGYTF
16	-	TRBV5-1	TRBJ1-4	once	TGCGCCAGCAGCTCGAACCCCGGGGGGGTGGGTGAAAAACTGTTTTTT	CASSSNPGGVGEKLFF
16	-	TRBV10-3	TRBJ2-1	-	TGTGCCATCAGTGCGAGAGCGGCCTACTCCTACAATGAGCAGTTCTTC	CAISARAAYSYNEQFF
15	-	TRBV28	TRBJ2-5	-	TGTGCCAGCAGTTTATCCGATAGGGGGAAAGAGACCCAGTACTTC	CASSLSDRGKETQYF
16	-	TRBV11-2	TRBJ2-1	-	TGTGCCAGCAGCTTACTAGATAATGGACCTTACAATGAGCAGTTCTTC	CASSLLDNGPYNEQFF
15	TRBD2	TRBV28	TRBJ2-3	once	TGTGCCAGCAGTGCCTTAGCGGGAGTTGTGCATACGCAGTATTTT	CASSALAGVVHTQYF
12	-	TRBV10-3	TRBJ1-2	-	TGTGCCATCAGCTCAGGTTTCTATGGCTACACCTTC	CAISSGFYGYTF
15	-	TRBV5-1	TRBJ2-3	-	TGCGCCAGCGAACGGGGGGCTTCGGGCACAGATACGCAGTATTTT	CASERGASGTDTQYF
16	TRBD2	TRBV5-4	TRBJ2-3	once	TGTGCCAGCAGCTTTCGACTAGCGACGTATACAGATACGCAGTATTTT	CASSFRLATYTDTQYF
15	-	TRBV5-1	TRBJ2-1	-	TGCGCCAGCAGCTTAACCGGGACTGCGAACAATGAGCAGTTCTTC	CASSLTGTANNEQFF
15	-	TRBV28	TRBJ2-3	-	TGTGCCAGCAGCCGCCGGGGAATACCCACAGATACGCAGTATTTT	CASSRRGIPTDTQYF
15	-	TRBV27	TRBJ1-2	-	TGTGCCAGCAGTTCCCTGGGGTCGGGACACTATGGCTACACCTTC	CASSSLGSGHYGYTF
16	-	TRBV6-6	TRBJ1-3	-	TGTGCCAGCAGTTACCCCCTTGGAGGGCAAGGAAACACCATATATTTT	CASSYPLGGQGNTIYF